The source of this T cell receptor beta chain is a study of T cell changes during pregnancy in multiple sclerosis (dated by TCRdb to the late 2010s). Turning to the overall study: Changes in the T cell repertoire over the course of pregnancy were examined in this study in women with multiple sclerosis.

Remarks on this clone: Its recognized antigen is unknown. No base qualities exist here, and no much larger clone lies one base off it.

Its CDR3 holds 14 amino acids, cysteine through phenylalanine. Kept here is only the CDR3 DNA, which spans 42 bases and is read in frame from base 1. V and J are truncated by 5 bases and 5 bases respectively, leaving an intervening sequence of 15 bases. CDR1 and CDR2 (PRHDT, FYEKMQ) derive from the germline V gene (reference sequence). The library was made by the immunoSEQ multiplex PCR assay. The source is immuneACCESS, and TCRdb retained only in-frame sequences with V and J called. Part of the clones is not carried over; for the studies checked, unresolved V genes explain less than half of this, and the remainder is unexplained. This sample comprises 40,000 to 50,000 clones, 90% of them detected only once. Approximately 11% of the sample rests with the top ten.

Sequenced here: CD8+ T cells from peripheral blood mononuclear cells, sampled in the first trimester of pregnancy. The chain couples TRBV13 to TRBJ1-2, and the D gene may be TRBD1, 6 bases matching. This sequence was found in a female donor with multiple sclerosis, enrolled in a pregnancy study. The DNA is TGTGCCAGCAGCGTTCAGGGGTTCCTGTATGGCTACACCTTC. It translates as CASSVQGFLYGYTF.